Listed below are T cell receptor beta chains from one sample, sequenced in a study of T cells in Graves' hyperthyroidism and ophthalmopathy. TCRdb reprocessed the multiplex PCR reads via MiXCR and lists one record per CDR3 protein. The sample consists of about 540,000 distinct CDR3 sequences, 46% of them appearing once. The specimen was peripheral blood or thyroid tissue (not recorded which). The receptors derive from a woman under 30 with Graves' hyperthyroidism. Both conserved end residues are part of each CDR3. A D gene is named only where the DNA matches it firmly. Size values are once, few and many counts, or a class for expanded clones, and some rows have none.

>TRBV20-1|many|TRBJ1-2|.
CSATGKNYGYTF
TGCAGTGCTACAGGAAAAAACTATGGCTACACCTTC
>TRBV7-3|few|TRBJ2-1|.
CASSLGGASYNEQFF
TGTGCCAGCAGCTTGGGGGGTGCTTCCTACAATGAGCAGTTCTTC
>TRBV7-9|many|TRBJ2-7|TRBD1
CASSFRTGKTLLSYEQYF
TGTGCCAGCAGCTTTCGGACAGGGAAGACCCTACTCTCCTACGAGCAGTACTTC
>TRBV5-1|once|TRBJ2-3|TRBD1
CASRLGQGPTDTQYF
TGCGCCAGCAGACTCGGACAGGGACCCACAGATACGCAGTATTTT
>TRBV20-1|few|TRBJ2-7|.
CSARIPGPGYEQYF
TGCAGTGCTAGAATCCCGGGACCGGGATACGAGCAGTACTTC
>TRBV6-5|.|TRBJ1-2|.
CASSESYGNTF
TGTGCCAGCAGTGAATCGTATGGAAACACCTTC
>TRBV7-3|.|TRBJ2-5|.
CASSRNGAETQYF
TGTGCCAGCAGCCGTAATGGCGCAGAGACCCAGTACTTC
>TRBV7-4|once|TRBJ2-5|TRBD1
CASSHTRAGGETQYF
TGTGCCAGCAGCCATACCAGGGCAGGGGGAGAGACCCAGTACTTC
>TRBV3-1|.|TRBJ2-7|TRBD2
CASSQALPTSGSYEQYF
TGTGCCAGCAGCCAAGCTCTACCGACTAGCGGGTCCTACGAGCAGTACTTC
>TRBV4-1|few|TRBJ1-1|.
CASSQLSGQGSSDTEAFF
TGCGCCAGCAGCCAGCTCTCTGGTCAGGGGTCGTCTGACACTGAAGCTTTCTTT
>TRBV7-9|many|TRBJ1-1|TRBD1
CASSFTGTAFTEAFF
TGTGCCAGCAGCTTCACCGGGACAGCGTTCACTGAAGCTTTCTTT
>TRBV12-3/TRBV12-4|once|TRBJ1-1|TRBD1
CASRWGQGKPEAFF
TGTGCCAGCAGGTGGGGACAGGGAAAGCCTGAAGCTTTCTTT
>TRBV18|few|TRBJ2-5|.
CASSPTTLNQETQYF
TGTGCCAGCTCACCGACCACACTAAATCAAGAGACCCAGTACTTC
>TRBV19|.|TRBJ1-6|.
CASSIGYGRSYNSPLHF
TGTGCCAGTAGTATAGGATACGGTCGCTCCTATAATTCACCCCTCCACTTT
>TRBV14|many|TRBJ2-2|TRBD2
CASSHLGLAGTGELFF
TGTGCCAGCAGCCACTTAGGACTAGCGGGCACCGGGGAGCTGTTTTTT
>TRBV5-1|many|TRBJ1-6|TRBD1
CASSLSGTGRTYNSPLHF
TGCGCCAGCAGCTTAAGCGGGACAGGGCGAACCTATAATTCACCCCTCCACTTT
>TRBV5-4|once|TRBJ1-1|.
CASSFWDSGAFF
TGTGCCAGCAGCTTCTGGGACTCAGGGGCTTTCTTT
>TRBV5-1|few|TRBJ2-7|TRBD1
CASSFGTGNDNEQYF
TGCGCCAGCAGCTTCGGGACAGGGAATGACAATGAGCAGTACTTC
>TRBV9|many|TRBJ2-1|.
CASSARTSNNEQFF
TGTGCCAGCAGCGCGAGGACCTCAAACAATGAGCAGTTCTTC
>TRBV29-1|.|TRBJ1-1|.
CSSQGGANTEAFF
TGCAGCAGCCAAGGAGGAGCGAACACTGAAGCTTTCTTT
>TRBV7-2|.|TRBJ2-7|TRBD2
CASSFSSGGYF
TGTGCCAGCAGCTTTTCTAGCGGAGGGTACTTC
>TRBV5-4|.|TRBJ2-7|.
CASSLPTVGLEQYF
TGTGCCAGCAGCTTGCCGACAGTTGGTCTCGAGCAGTACTTC
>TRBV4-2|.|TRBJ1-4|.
CASSQDSGRGNEKLFF
TGTGCCAGCAGCCAAGATAGCGGCAGGGGAAATGAAAAACTGTTTTTT
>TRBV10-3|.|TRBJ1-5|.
CAIRDSHQPQHF
TGTGCCATCAGAGATAGCCATCAGCCCCAGCATTTT
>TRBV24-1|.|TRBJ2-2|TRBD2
CATSDSGTGGELFF
TGTGCCACCAGTGATAGCGGGACCGGCGGGGAGCTGTTTTTT
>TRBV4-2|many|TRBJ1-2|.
CASHHATSNYGYTF
TGTGCCAGCCACCATGCGACCTCTAACTATGGCTACACCTTC
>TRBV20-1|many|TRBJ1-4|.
CSVNKGREKLFF
TGCAGTGTTAACAAGGGCCGTGAAAAACTGTTTTTT
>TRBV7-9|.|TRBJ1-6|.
CASSREAGSPLRF
TGTGCCAGCAGCCGCGAGGCAGGGTCACCCCTCCGCTTT
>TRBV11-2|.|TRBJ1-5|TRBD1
CASRPTGGVGPQHF
TGTGCCAGCAGACCTACAGGGGGGGTAGGGCCCCAGCATTTT
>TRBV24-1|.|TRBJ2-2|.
CATKVDTGELFF
TGTGCCACCAAGGTGGACACCGGGGAGCTGTTTTTT
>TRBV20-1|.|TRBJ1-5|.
CSAALGGAFDQPQHF
TGCAGTGCTGCGCTGGGAGGGGCTTTTGATCAGCCCCAGCATTTT
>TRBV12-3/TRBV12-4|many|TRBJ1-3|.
CASTPPTGTGNTIYF
TGTGCCAGCACCCCCCCCACAGGCACTGGAAACACCATATATTTT
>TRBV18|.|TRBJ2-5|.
CASSLHQGVQETQYF
TGTGCCAGCTCACTTCATCAGGGTGTGCAAGAGACCCAGTACTTC
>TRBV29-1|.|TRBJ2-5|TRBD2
CSVATLAGPGSEQETQYF
TGCAGCGTCGCAACACTAGCGGGTCCAGGGAGTGAGCAAGAGACCCAGTACTTC
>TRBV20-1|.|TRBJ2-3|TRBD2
CSAPSGTSGSGDTQYF
TGCAGTGCTCCTTCCGGGACTAGCGGGTCCGGAGATACGCAGTATTTT
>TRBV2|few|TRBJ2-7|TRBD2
CASSFKFGLAGEQYF
TGTGCCAGCAGTTTCAAGTTTGGACTAGCGGGAGAGCAGTACTTC
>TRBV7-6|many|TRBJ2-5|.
CASSPKEGPQVETQYF
TGTGCCAGCAGCCCTAAGGAGGGGCCGCAAGTGGAGACCCAGTACTTC
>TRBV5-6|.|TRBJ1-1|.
CASSLPGREAFF
TGTGCCAGCAGCTTGCCCGGGAGAGAAGCTTTCTTT
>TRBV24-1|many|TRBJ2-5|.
CATRSTDEGETQYF
TGTGCCACCAGATCCACCGATGAAGGGGAGACCCAGTACTTC
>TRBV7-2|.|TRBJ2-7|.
CASSLRQDYNEQYF
TGTGCCAGCAGCTTAAGGCAAGACTACAATGAGCAGTACTTC
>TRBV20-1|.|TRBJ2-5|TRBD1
CSARSGTGGDGTQYF
TGCAGTGCTAGATCTGGGACAGGGGGCGATGGGACCCAGTACTTC
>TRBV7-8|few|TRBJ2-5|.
CASSFVPGFGQETQYF
TGTGCCAGCAGCTTTGTCCCGGGATTTGGGCAAGAGACCCAGTACTTC
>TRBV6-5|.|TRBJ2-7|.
CASMTVNSYEQYF
TGTGCCAGCATGACAGTGAACTCCTACGAGCAGTACTTC
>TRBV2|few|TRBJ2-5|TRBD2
CASRVGTRKETQYF
TGTGCCAGCAGGGTCGGGACTAGAAAAGAGACCCAGTACTTC
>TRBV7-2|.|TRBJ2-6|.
CASSFGAREGSGANVLTF
TGTGCCAGCAGCTTCGGTGCTAGAGAAGGGTCTGGGGCCAACGTCCTGACTTTC
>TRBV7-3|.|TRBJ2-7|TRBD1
CAWSVSTGTGGYEQYF
TGTGCCTGGAGTGTCTCAACCGGGACAGGGGGCTACGAGCAGTACTTC
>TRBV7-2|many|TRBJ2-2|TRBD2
CASSSRLAGDVGELFF
TGTGCCAGCAGCTCCCGACTAGCGGGAGACGTCGGGGAGCTGTTTTTT
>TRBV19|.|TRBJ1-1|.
CASRYSQEAHTEAFF
TGTGCCAGTAGATACAGCCAAGAGGCCCACACTGAAGCTTTCTTT
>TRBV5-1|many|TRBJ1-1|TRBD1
CASSPGTGSTEAFF
TGCGCCAGCAGCCCCGGGACAGGGTCCACTGAAGCTTTCTTT
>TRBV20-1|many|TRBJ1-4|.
CSALVIAVEKLFF
TGCAGTGCTTTGGTGATCGCTGTTGAAAAACTGTTTTTT
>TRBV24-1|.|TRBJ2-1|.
CATSDGSYNEQFF
TGTGCCACCAGTGACGGGAGCTACAATGAGCAGTTCTTC
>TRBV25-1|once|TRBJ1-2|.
CASSEIAGGYTF
TGTGCCAGCAGTGAAATAGCGGGTGGCTACACCTTC
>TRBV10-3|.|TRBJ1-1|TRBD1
CAIRVSGTGGGTEAFF
TGTGCCATCAGGGTCAGCGGCACAGGGGGGGGAACTGAAGCTTTCTTT
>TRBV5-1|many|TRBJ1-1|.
CASSLQPERSTEAFF
TGCGCCAGCAGCTTGCAGCCCGAACGGAGCACTGAAGCTTTCTTT